This TCR beta chain was retrieved from a study of regulatory T cells in long-lasting Graves disease (dated by TCRdb to the early 2020s). For context, the study as a whole: Persistent Graves' disease was defined as persistently positive TSH receptor autoantibodies together with antithyroid drug treatment for over 5 years. Persistent Graves' disease patients were compared with newly diagnosed Graves' disease patients by peripheral blood TCR sequencing and RNA sequencing. The study was registered as a clinical trial and conducted in China. TCR sequencing covered some 13 persistent and around 20 newly diagnosed Graves' disease patients, some 33 samples in total. Persistent Graves' disease patients in the clinical cohort had taken antithyroid drugs for roughly ten years on average. General findings and caveats noted by the study authors: Persistent patients shared more public clonotypes among themselves (around 3,000) than newly diagnosed patients did (over 950). Preferential use of TRBV28, TRBJ1-2 and TRBJ2-5 was observed in persistent disease, whereas TRBV20-1 and TRBJ2-1 were favored in newly diagnosed disease. Persistent Graves' disease patients showed lower TCR Shannon entropy and fewer highly expanded clones than newly diagnosed patients, suggesting clonal expansion. Only peripheral blood was studied, because thyroid tissue, the primary lesion, was inaccessible. Sequencing and analysis were limited to the TCR beta chain. The small sample size was acknowledged by the authors as a limitation that may reduce accuracy.

The label giving this sample's time point can be read as: persistent/refractory GD, antithyroid drugs over 5 years with positive TRAb. For both TCR sequencing and RNA sequencing, RNA was extracted from PBMCs in TRIzol. The diagnosis of Graves' disease followed American Thyroid Association guidelines. The patients came from an endocrinology department in Xi'an, China. From each patient, about 8.9 milliliters of peripheral blood was collected into an EDTA anticoagulant tube. PBMCs were isolated by Ficoll Paque Plus density gradient separation without further T cell sorting. An Agilent 2100 Bioanalyzer and agarose gel were used to check RNA quality, while a NanoDrop 2000 measured RNA concentration. This clonotype has just a few counts. The antigen it binds to is not known. No per-base quality is available; no much larger clone lies one base away. V has 4 bases trimmed and J has 11 bases trimmed; junction bases matching no gene number 11. The CDR3 goes from the cysteine to the phenylalanine over 15 residues. CDR3 DNA is the only sequence kept; it has 45 bases, read in frame from the first base. CDR1 and CDR2 (SGHVS, FQNEAQ) derive from the germline V gene.

The library was made by multiplex PCR. TCRdb lists the instrument as Illumina HiSeq 4000. TCR beta libraries were built with iRepertoire HTBI primers and Arm-PCR amplification of CDR3 regions. Before sequencing, the PCR products underwent gel purification. The paper's data handling went like this. Across samples, about 64 TRBV and 13 to 15 TRBJ segments were identified and used for gene usage analysis of CDR3 amino acid clonotypes. COPE and FqMerger were used to merge filtered high-quality paired reads into contigs. Contigs were aligned with BLAST to IMGT TRBV, TRBD and TRBJ reference genes, and CDR3 was defined per IMGT. Highly expanded clones were defined as clonotypes with a frequency above 0.1%. Shannon entropy was used to measure repertoire diversity, and the Gini coefficient was used to measure V-J evenness. A clonotype was considered public if more than one individual shared it. TCRdb reran the public reads through fastp at Q25 and MiXCR, keeping productive beta chains. All rows with the same CDR3 protein become a single entry with the most common DNA and genes. TCRdb, not the authors, supplied the V and J calls. The sample yields about 300,000 distinct CDR3 sequences; around 23% were counted once. The top ten constitute about 61% of the sample.

This TCR came from a female donor with Graves disease. The sample was peripheral blood mononuclear cells (PBMCs), taken when the disease was refractory, from a patient treated with antithyroid drugs. The chain was built from TRBV7-8 and TRBJ1-6; 7 bases in between match TRBD1. The sequenced DNA: TGTGCCAGCAGCTACGAAGCTGAGGGGGCGACACCCCTCCACTTT. Its protein reads: CASSYEAEGATPLHF.